These 12 T cell receptor beta chains share one sample of origin, sequenced in a study of human T cells and chemical hapten exposure. TCRdb re-analysed the RACE reads in MiXCR, keeping a single row per CDR3 protein. The data hold approximately 90,000 distinct CDR3 sequences, with over 6.5% observed a single time. Stated time point: pre-sensitization, week 0. Regarding treatment: therapeutic diphenylcyclopropenone sensitization with weekly scalp DPC. The sample consisted of whole blood, taken in connection with sensitization to the hapten diphenylcyclopropenone (DPC). Receptor source: a man aged 40-49 years with alopecia areata. Some clones in this sample may be carry-over from other donors' samples.

This clonotype turned up a few times. V gene TRBV27 combines with J gene TRBJ2-5; no clear D gene. The CDR3 extends over 13 amino acids. Trimming took off 6 bases at V and 0 bases at J, with 8 bases between the two ends. Per germline, CDR1 MNHEY and CDR2 SMNVEV (reference sequence). The CDR3 loop is CASRTVYQETQYF. The CDR3 nucleotides are TGTGCCAGCAGAACGGTGTACCAAGAGACCCAGTACTTC.

This clonotype was recorded a few times. The chain joins TRBV7-6 to TRBJ1-5; 9 bases match TRBD1. Germline CDR1 and CDR2: SGHVS and FNYEAQ. The junction had 12 bases not matched to a gene; V was cut back by 6 bases and J by 3 bases. This CDR3 comprises 17 residues. CDR3: CASSLNPRTGDNQPQHF. CDR3 DNA sequence: TGTGCCAGCAGTTTAAACCCCCGGACAGGGGACAATCAGCCCCAGCATTTT.

Ten or more counts support this clonotype. The rearrangement uses TRBV6-6 and TRBJ1-2, with TRBD1 as a possible D gene (5 bases). This CDR3 is 13 amino acids long. The germline gives CDR1 MNHNY, CDR2 SVGAGI (reference sequence). V gave up 8 bases and J gave up 4 bases, with 14 bases separating them. The CDR3 DNA sequence: TGTGCCAGCGCAACGGGGGGTGGCTATGGCTACACCTTC. Translated: CASATGGGYGYTF.

The J gene is TRBJ2-3, the V gene TRBV7-2; D is uncertain. This CDR3 comprises 13 residues. The V and J ends lost 2 bases and 6 bases respectively, with 9 bases between them. Looked up from germline, CDR1 is SGHTA and CDR2 is FQGNSA. CDR3 sequence: CASSLSGRDTQYF. DNA for the CDR3: TGTGCCAGCAGCTTATCGGGTCGGGATACGCAGTATTTT.

This clonotype appeared many times. The gene calls are TRBV9 and TRBJ2-7, with a weak D call TRBD1 (6 bases). Germline assignment: CDR1 SGDLS and CDR2 YYNGEE. CDR3 length: 14 amino acids. V was trimmed by 2 bases and J by 0 bases, leaving 9 bases between them. CDR3 sequence reads: CASSVRTDSYEQYF. The DNA of the CDR3 is TGTGCCAGCAGCGTTCGGACAGACTCCTACGAGCAGTACTTC.

This chain uses TRBV6-1 with TRBJ2-1, with D unclear. Trimming pared 2 bases from V and 1 base from J, leaving 9 bases between. Germline CDR1 is MNHNS and CDR2 is SASEGT. CDR3 length equals 15 residues. The CDR3 reads CASSEPSGSYNEQFF. The CDR3 DNA sequence: TGTGCCAGCAGTGAACCTAGTGGGTCCTACAATGAGCAGTTCTTC.

The genes are TRBV27 and TRBJ2-3; TRBD1 or TRBD2 may be the D gene (6 bases each). The CDR3 length is 17 residues. The germline V gene encodes CDR1 MNHEY and CDR2 SMNVEV (reference sequence). V was clipped by 5 bases and J by 2 bases, with 20 bases between them. The CDR3 DNA sequence: TGTGCCAGCAGTGCATTCACGGGGGCTCCAGACACAGATACGCAGTATTTT. This codes for CASSAFTGAPDTDTQYF.

This clonotype appeared many times. This chain links TRBV28 with TRBJ1-6; a possible D gene is TRBD1 (5 bases). Trimming took off 6 bases at V and 5 bases at J, with 8 bases between the two ends. The germline V gene has CDR1 MDHEN and CDR2 SYDVKM. The CDR3 runs to 13 residues. CDR3 coding DNA: TGTGCCAGCAGGGTGGGGCATAATTCACCCCTCCACTTT. Translation gives CASRVGHNSPLHF. The whole variable domain, filled in from reference TRBV28 and TRBJ1-6, reads DVKVTQSSRYLVKRTGEKVFLECVQDMDHENMFWYRQDPGLGLRLIYFSYDVKMKEKGDIPEGYSVSREKKERFSLILESASTNQTSMYLCASRVGHNSPLHFGNGTRLTVT.

This clonotype was seen repeatedly, ten times or more. The gene calls are TRBV20-1 and TRBJ2-7, with D hard to call. The V and J ends lost 0 bases and 4 bases respectively, with 13 bases between them. From germline, CDR1 is DFQATT and CDR2 SNEGSKA (reference sequence). This CDR3 is built from 14 residues. CDR3: CSARDSQSTYEQYV. DNA for the CDR3: TGCAGTGCTAGAGATAGTCAAAGTACGTACGAGCAGTACGTC.

This clonotype was recorded many times. The chain is built from TRBV6-2 or TRBV6-3 and TRBJ1-2; 10 bases are shared with TRBD1. V was clipped by 0 bases and J by 4 bases; unmatched bases: 2. Germline V gives CDR1 MNHEY, CDR2 SVGEGT. This CDR3 is 15 amino acids long. This chain's CDR3 is CASSYSGTGAYGYTF. The CDR3 DNA sequence: TGTGCCAGCAGTTACTCCGGGACAGGGGCCTATGGCTACACCTTC.

This clonotype was seen more than once but under ten times. The gene calls are TRBV20-1 and TRBJ2-3; D is ambiguous. Germline values: CDR1 DFQATT, CDR2 SNEGSKA (reference sequence). Trimming pared 6 bases from V and 3 bases from J, leaving 13 bases between. The CDR3 is made up of 13 amino acids. The CDR3 region has the DNA TGCAGTGCCGGCCCTGGGTTGACAGATACGCAGTATTTT. Translated: CSAGPGLTDTQYF.

The CDR3 nucleotides are TGTGCCAGCATCTTGAGCATGTCCTACAATGAGCAGTTCTTC. The encoded protein is CASILSMSYNEQFF. This rearrangement joins TRBV7-2 to TRBJ2-1; D not certain. Germline V gene lookup returns CDR1 SGHTA and CDR2 FQGNSA. The CDR3 consists of 14 residues. V lost 7 bases to trimming and J lost 1 base, with 11 bases between them.